The clone carrying this T cell receptor (beta chain) was seen only a few times. Its specificity is not known. The data stem from a study of human T cells and chemical hapten exposure. Attachment of unique molecular identifiers to individual cDNA molecules was performed in the library. TCRdb re-analysed the RACE reads in MiXCR, keeping a single row per CDR3 protein. The table has 350,000 to 400,000 distinct CDR3 sequences, 4% to 6% seen once. The time point was: pre-sensitization, week 0. Treatment given: therapeutic diphenylcyclopropenone sensitization with weekly scalp DPC. Sample donors consisted of patients with alopecia, aged 18 to 70 years, who were suitable for DPC. Findings and limits, study-wide: Those TCRs sitting above 1 in 1000 frequency stayed the same with DPC sensitization.

The TCR originated in a woman in her forties or fifties with alopecia areata. Some clones in this sample may be carry-over from other donors' samples. Sequenced here: whole blood, sampled in connection with sensitization to the hapten diphenylcyclopropenone (DPC).

CDR3 protein: CSVAPFTGGYGYTF. The CDR3 DNA sequence: TGCAGCGTTGCCCCCTTTACAGGGGGCTATGGCTACACCTTC. This chain joins TRBV29-1 and TRBJ1-2, with 8 bases lining up with TRBD1. Germline CDR1 is SQVTM and CDR2 is ANQGSEA. V gave up 4 bases and J gave up 4 bases; unmatched junction bases: 8. The CDR3 has 14 amino acids.